What follows is one TCR beta chain and its context. Antigen: not known. The data were obtained in a study of cytomegalovirus exposure and HLA in healthy donors. Study-wide results and caveats: According to the study, 160 or so TCR beta chains were cytomegalovirus-associated. Most CMV-associated TCR beta chains were later found to appear HLA-restricted. In a later analysis, an Asian-associated ancestry cluster reportedly showed fewer N-insertions than the approximately 700-donor mean.

The PCR contained 60 Vbeta and 13 Jbeta primers. Sequencing used immunoSEQ multiplex PCR; TCRdb keeps in-frame clones, though not all of them. Of roughly 100,000 clones in the sample, about 80% were seen once. Sequencing was done on a sample of PBMCs. This receptor was taken from a man between 60 and 75 years old in good health and CMV-seropositive.

CDR3 sequence (DNA): TGTGCCAGCTCTTCGACAGTCCAAGAGACCCAGTACTTC. It is translated as CASSSTVQETQYF. The chain links TRBV6-5 to TRBJ2-5, with a weak D call TRBD1 (5 bases). This CDR3 is 13 amino acids long. Germline loops: CDR1 MNHEY, CDR2 SVGAGI. Trimming stripped 8 bases from V and 1 base from J, with 11 bases between.